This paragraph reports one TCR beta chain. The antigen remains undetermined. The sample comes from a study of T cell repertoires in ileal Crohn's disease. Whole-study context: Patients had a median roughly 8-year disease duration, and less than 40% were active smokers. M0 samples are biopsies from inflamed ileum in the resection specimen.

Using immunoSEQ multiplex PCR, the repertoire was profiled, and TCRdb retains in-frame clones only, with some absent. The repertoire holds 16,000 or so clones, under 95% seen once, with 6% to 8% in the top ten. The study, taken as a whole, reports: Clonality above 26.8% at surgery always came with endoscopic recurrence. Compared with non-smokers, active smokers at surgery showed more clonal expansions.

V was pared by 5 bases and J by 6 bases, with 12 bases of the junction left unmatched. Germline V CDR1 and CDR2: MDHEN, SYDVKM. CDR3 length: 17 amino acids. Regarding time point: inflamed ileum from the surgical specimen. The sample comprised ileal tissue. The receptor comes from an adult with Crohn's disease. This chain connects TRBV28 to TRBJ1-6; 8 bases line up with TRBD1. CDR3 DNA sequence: TGTGCCAGCAGTCCCCCTCTGACAGGGGACAGTAATTCACCCCTCCACTTT. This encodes CASSPPLTGDSNSPLHF.